This T cell receptor (beta chain) stems from a study of blood T cells in healthy people across ages. Broader study findings: While age rose, TCR beta diversity per million T cells dropped in a roughly linear way.

Primers used in a second PCR of about 6 to 11 cycles were a sample-barcoded 5' primer and a J-beta primer mix. A template-switch adaptor with 12 random nucleotides tagged each cDNA molecule. Using its own MiXCR run on the 5' RACE reads, TCRdb lists one record per CDR3 protein. Of approximately 800,000 distinct CDR3 sequences in the sample, 55% to 70% were seen once. This clonotype appeared a single time. Its antigen is undetermined. Specimen: blood. The receptor was derived from a man aged 25 to 45 in good health.

CDR3 sequence: CASSWGPPSSYEQYF. The CDR3 nucleotides are TGTGCCAGCAGCTGGGGCCCCCCCAGCTCCTACGAGCAGTACTTC. The V and J genes are TRBV7-9 and TRBJ2-7, with D possibly matching TRBD1 (5 bases). The CDR3 extends over 15 amino acids. Germline V gene lookup returns CDR1 SEHNR and CDR2 FQNEAQ (reference sequence). Deletions cut 4 bases from V and 0 bases from J, with 13 bases between. Full variable domain (outside the CDR3, taken from reference TRBV7-9 and TRBJ2-7): DTGVSQNPRHKITKRGQNVTFRCDPISEHNRLYWYRQTLGQGPEFLTYFQNEAQLEKSRLLSDRFSAERPKGSFSTLEIQRTEQGDSAMYLCASSWGPPSSYEQYFGPGTRLTVT.